This T cell receptor (beta chain) was sequenced during a study of blood T cell repertoires in COVID-19. For the study at large: Nucleic acid was either cDNA or gDNA, and it came from T cells, B-cell-depleted T cells, or PBMCs.

Germline trimming cut 5 bases from V and 5 bases from J; bases unmatched to any gene: 6. Per germline, CDR1 LNHDA and CDR2 SQIVND (reference sequence). This CDR3 has 14 amino acids. Study processing details: It was from reference gene primer amplification that nucleated cell counts were estimated. Here immunoSEQ multiplex PCR was the method, and the copy in TCRdb shows in-frame clones only, minus some. Clone size and the V and J calls come from that table; the DNA yielded D and trimming. The sample records 95,000 or so clones, 70% to 85% being singletons. Input material: peripheral blood. The chain joins TRBV19 to TRBJ1-5; 7 positions match TRBD1. The receptor comes from a human donor in a cohort sampled during active COVID-19. The DNA of the CDR3 is TGTGCCAGTAGTTCCAGACAGGGCTATCAGCCCCAGCATTTT. It yields the protein CASSSRQGYQPQHF.